These 14 T cell receptor beta chains originate from one sample sequenced in a study of blood T cell repertoires in COVID-19. Method: immunoSEQ multiplex PCR; TCRdb's copy keeps in-frame clones and lacks some. This sample has approximately 65,000 clones, with approximately 81% found just once. The specimen sequenced was PBMCs or T cells enriched from blood (not recorded which). These receptors were taken from a woman between 40 and 50 years old with acute COVID-19.

This CDR3 is CASSQGRSDGYTF. CDR3 DNA sequence: TGTGCCAGCAGCCAAGGGCGGAGCGATGGCTACACCTTC. The V call is TRBV3-1 (or the pseudogene TRBV3-2), the J call TRBJ1-2; no clear D. Germline CDR1 reads LGHDT; CDR2 reads YNNKEL (reference sequence). V lost 1 base and J lost 6, with 9 bases in between. This CDR3 has 13 amino acids.

The chain is built from TRBV4-1 and TRBJ1-3; 9 bases map to TRBD1. V shed 1 base, J shed 3 bases, and the junction held 1 base outside the gene matches. The CDR3 is 15 residues long. CDR1 and CDR2 from the germline V gene are MGHRA and YSYEKL. For the CDR3, the DNA is TGCGCCAGCAGCCAAGCGGGACAGGGTGGAAACACCATATATTTT. This codes for CASSQAGQGGNTIYF.

This clone was recorded only once. This CDR3 is CASSQGRVNQPQHF. CDR3 DNA: TGTGCCAGCAGCCAGGGCAGGGTCAATCAGCCCCAGCATTTT. V usage is TRBV3-1 (or the pseudogene TRBV3-2) and J usage is TRBJ1-5, with D possibly matching TRBD1 (5 bases). The germline CDR1 and CDR2 sequences are LGHDT and YNNKEL (reference sequence). The germline V and J ends were trimmed by 3 bases and 3 bases, with 9 bases remaining between them. The length of the CDR3 is 14 residues.

The chain links TRBV5-6 to TRBJ1-6, with 8 bases that match TRBD1. Germline V CDR1 and CDR2: SGHDT, YYEEEE. The CDR3 is 15 amino acids. The junction had 7 bases not matched to a gene; V was cut back by 4 bases and J by 7 bases. The CDR3 region has the DNA TGTGCCAGCAGCCTTCGTACAGGGGGGAATTCACCCCTCCACTTT. This encodes CASSLRTGGNSPLHF.

The chain recombines TRBV6-1 with TRBJ2-7; TRBD2 is a possible D gene (5 bases). This CDR3 has 14 residues. The V end was cut by 2 bases, the J end by 4 bases, with 12 bases between. CDR1 is MNHNS, CDR2 SASEGT, per germline. The CDR3 DNA reads as TGTGCCAGCAGTGAACAAGGAGGATGGTACGAGCAGTACGTC. Translation: CASSEQGGWYEQYV.

The chain couples TRBV7-8 to TRBJ1-5; tentative D call: TRBD1 (6 bases). The CDR3 consists of 14 residues. The V end lost 5 bases, the J end lost 5 bases, and 13 bases lay between the germline ends. In germline, CDR1 is SGHVS, CDR2 FQNEAQ. The CDR3 DNA reads TGTGCCAGCAGCCCCGGGACATCATATCAGCCCCAGCATTTT. Its protein is CASSPGTSYQPQHF.

This chain connects TRBV10-3 to TRBJ2-3, with D possibly matching TRBD2 (6 bases). The V gene's germline CDR1 is ENHRY and CDR2 SYGVKD. V lost 9 bases, J lost 0 bases, and 7 bases lay in between. The CDR3 runs to 12 residues. The CDR3 loop is CAISGSTDTQYF. The CDR3 DNA follows: TGTGCCATAAGCGGGAGCACAGATACGCAGTATTTT.

V gene TRBV14 combines with J gene TRBJ1-2; TRBD1 matches 7 bases. In germline, CDR1 is SGHDN, CDR2 FVKESK. This CDR3 contains 13 residues. J gave up 3 bases and V 4 bases, and 2 bases lay outside the gene matches. In DNA, the CDR3 is TGTGCCAGCAGCCCGACAGGGTACTATGGCTACACCTTC. The encoded protein is CASSPTGYYGYTF.

The chain joins TRBV13 to TRBJ2-4, with 8 bases fitting TRBD1. J gave up 6 bases and V 0 bases, and 10 bases lay outside the gene matches. Germline CDR1 and CDR2: PRHDT and FYEKMQ (reference sequence). The CDR3 is 17 amino acids. The CDR3 DNA follows: TGTGCCAGCAGCTTAGGCGCGACAGGGGAGGAGAGAAACATTCAGTACTTC. It encodes CASSLGATGEERNIQYF.

The chain is built from TRBV19 and TRBJ1-1; D is unclear. V dropped 0 bases and J dropped 7 bases, with 9 bases sitting between them. From germline, CDR1 is LNHDA and CDR2 SQIVND (reference sequence). This CDR3 is 13 amino acids long. The chain's CDR3 is CASSIDLGSEAFF. The CDR3 DNA follows: TGTGCCAGTAGTATAGATCTTGGCAGTGAAGCTTTCTTT.

This chain links TRBV6-1 with TRBJ1-4; 8 bases are a match to TRBD1. Per germline, CDR1 MNHNS and CDR2 SASEGT. V dropped 5 bases and J dropped 7; count of bases not matched to a gene: 9. The CDR3 covers 15 residues. The CDR3 is CASSPPGGKGEKLFF. The CDR3, as DNA: TGTGCCAGCAGTCCTCCAGGGGGCAAGGGTGAAAAACTGTTTTTT.

Notes on this clone: The sample carries other DNA sequences with the same CDR3. The chain uses TRBV15 and TRBJ2-6; D might be TRBD2 (7 bases). Trimming took 2 bases from V and 3 from J, leaving 17 bases between them. CDR1 is LNHNV, CDR2 YYDKDF, per germline (reference sequence). The CDR3 consists of 18 residues. This chain's CDR3 is CATSRSGGRGSGANVLTF. Here the CDR3 DNA reads TGTGCCACCAGCAGATCCGGGGGGCGAGGGAGTGGGGCCAACGTCCTGACTTTC. Full variable domain (outside the CDR3, taken from reference TRBV15 and TRBJ2-6): DAMVIQNPRYQVTQFGKPVTLSCSQTLNHNVMYWYQQKSSQAPKLLFHYYDKDFNNEADTPDNFQSRRPNTSFCFLDIRSPGLGDTAMYLCATSRSGGRGSGANVLTFGAGSRLTVL.

This clone appeared a few times. The V call is TRBV6-5, the J call TRBJ1-1, with D tentatively TRBD1 (5 bases). The germline V and J ends were trimmed by 6 bases and 1 base, with 15 bases remaining between them. The CDR3 has 15 amino acids. CDR1 MNHEY and CDR2 SVGAGI come from the germline V gene. DNA for the CDR3: TGTGCCAGCAGATCAGGGCTGCGGGAGAACACTGAAGCTTTCTTT. Translated, it gives CASRSGLRENTEAFF.

V gene TRBV7-9 combines with J gene TRBJ2-5, with 10 bases fitting TRBD1. The CDR3 covers 14 residues. Germline CDR1 and CDR2: SEHNR and FQNEAQ (reference sequence). V lost 5 bases and J lost 5; bases outside the gene matches: 5. CDR3 bases: TGTGCCAGCAGCCCTGGACAGGGGGTGGAGACCCAGTACTTC. Translation gives CASSPGQGVETQYF.